These 9 T cell receptor beta chains were all obtained from the same sample, sequenced in a study of T cell changes during pregnancy in multiple sclerosis. TCRdb's table, derived via immunoSEQ multiplex PCR, lists solely in-frame clones and lacks some. The data contain about 39,000 clones, around nine tenths of them singletons. The specimen was CD8+ T cells from peripheral blood mononuclear cells, collected in the first trimester of pregnancy. The receptors come from a female donor with multiple sclerosis, enrolled in a pregnancy study.

The V gene is TRBV6-6, the J gene TRBJ1-2; D call uncertain. There are 13 residues in the CDR3. Looked up from germline, CDR1 is MNHNY and CDR2 is SVGAGI (reference sequence). V lost 0 bases and J lost 4, with 6 bases in between. The CDR3, as DNA: TGTGCCAGCAGTTACTCTCGGTTCTATGGCTACACCTTC. This gives the protein CASSYSRFYGYTF.

The genes are TRBV10-3 and TRBJ2-1; D call uncertain. The germline V gene encodes CDR1 ENHRY and CDR2 SYGVKD. Trimming took 4 bases from V and 0 from J, leaving 10 bases between them. This CDR3 is built from 15 residues. The CDR3 here is CAISVGGSSYNEQFF. The CDR3 DNA reads as TGTGCCATCAGTGTCGGCGGATCCTCCTACAATGAGCAGTTCTTC.

The V and J genes are TRBV13 and TRBJ2-1; TRBD2 is a possible D gene (6 bases). Germline CDR1 is PRHDT and CDR2 is FYEKMQ (reference sequence). The length of the CDR3 is 14 residues. The V gene lost 8 bases and the J gene lost 4 bases, with 15 bases spanning the gap. The CDR3 reads CASHGGEGYNEQFF. The CDR3 DNA reads as TGTGCCAGCCACGGGGGAGAGGGTTACAATGAGCAGTTCTTC. The variable domain in full, completed from reference TRBV13 and TRBJ2-1, reads AAGVIQSPRHLIKEKRETATLKCYPIPRHDTVYWYQQGPGQDPQFLISFYEKMQSDKGSIPDRFSAQQFSDYHSELNMSSLELGDSALYFCASHGGEGYNEQFFGPGTRLTVL.

The J gene is TRBJ2-7, the V gene TRBV4-2; D unresolved. Trimming took off 0 bases at V and 2 bases at J, with 5 bases between the two ends. The CDR3 runs to 13 residues. Germline V gene sequence: CDR1 LGHNA, CDR2 YNFKEQ. This CDR3 is CASSQEYAYEQYF. For the CDR3, the DNA is TGTGCCAGCAGCCAAGAGTATGCCTACGAGCAGTACTTC.

The chain combines TRBV5-4 with TRBJ1-1; D remains ambiguous. The V gene's germline CDR1 is SGHNT and CDR2 YYREEE (reference sequence). V lost 4 bases and J lost 3, with 10 bases in between. This CDR3 has 13 residues. The CDR3: CASSRISDTEAFF. Written as DNA, the CDR3 is TGTGCCAGCAGCAGGATAAGCGACACTGAAGCTTTCTTT.

The V call is TRBV2, the J call TRBJ1-4; 9 nucleotides align to TRBD1. The CDR3 loop spans 22 amino acids. CDR1 SNHLY and CDR2 FYNNEI come from the germline V gene. The V and J ends lost 2 bases and 0 bases, in that order; junction bases with no gene match: 19. As DNA, the CDR3 is TGTGCCAGCAGTGAAACTTTTCGGATTCGAAGGGACAGGGCGGCAACTAATGAAAAACTGTTTTTT. It translates to CASSETFRIRRDRAATNEKLFF.

The rearrangement links TRBV19 to TRBJ2-7; D gene ambiguous. Trimming left V 3 bases short and J 2 bases short, with 8 bases between. The CDR3 is made up of 13 amino acids. Germline values: CDR1 LNHDA, CDR2 SQIVND (reference sequence). The chain's CDR3 is CASSMTSTYEQYF. The CDR3 region has the DNA TGTGCCAGTAGTATGACTTCTACCTACGAGCAGTACTTC.

This chain's CDR3 is CASSEPPAGKTYEQYF. The DNA for the CDR3 is TGTGCCAGCAGTGAACCCCCAGCGGGGAAAACCTACGAGCAGTACTTC. The chain couples TRBV2 to TRBJ2-7, with 7 positions matching TRBD2. The CDR3 loop spans 16 amino acids. CDR1 is SNHLY, CDR2 FYNNEI, per germline. The ends lost 2 bases at V and 2 bases at J; junction bases unmatched: 9.

This clone was counted only a few times. The chain has TRBV6-5 and TRBJ1-1, with TRBD1 as a possible D gene (6 bases). From germline, CDR1 is MNHEY and CDR2 SVGAGI. This CDR3 spans 12 amino acids. The V end was cut by 6 bases, the J end by 6 bases, with 11 bases between. CDR3 bases: TGTGCCAGCAGGACGGACAGCCCTGAAGCTTTCTTT. Amino acid sequence: CASRTDSPEAFF.